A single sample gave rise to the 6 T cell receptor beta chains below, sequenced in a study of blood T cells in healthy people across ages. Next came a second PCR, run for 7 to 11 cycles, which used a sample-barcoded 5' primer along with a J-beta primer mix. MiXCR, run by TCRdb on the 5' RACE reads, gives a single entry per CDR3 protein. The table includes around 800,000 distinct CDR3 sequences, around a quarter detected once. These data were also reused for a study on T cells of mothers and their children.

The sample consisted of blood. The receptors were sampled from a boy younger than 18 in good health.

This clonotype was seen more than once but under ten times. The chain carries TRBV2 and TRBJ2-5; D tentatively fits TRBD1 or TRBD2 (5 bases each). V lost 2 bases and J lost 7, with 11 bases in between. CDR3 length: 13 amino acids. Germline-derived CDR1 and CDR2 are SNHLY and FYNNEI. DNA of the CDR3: TGTGCCAGCAGTGAATGGATGAGGGGGACCCAGTACTTC. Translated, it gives CASSEWMRGTQYF.

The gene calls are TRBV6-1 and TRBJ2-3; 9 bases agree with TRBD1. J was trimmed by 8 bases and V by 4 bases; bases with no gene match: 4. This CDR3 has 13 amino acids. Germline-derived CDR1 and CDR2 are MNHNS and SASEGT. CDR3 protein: CASSGTGAPTQYF. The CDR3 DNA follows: TGTGCCAGCAGTGGGACAGGGGCCCCTACGCAGTATTTT.

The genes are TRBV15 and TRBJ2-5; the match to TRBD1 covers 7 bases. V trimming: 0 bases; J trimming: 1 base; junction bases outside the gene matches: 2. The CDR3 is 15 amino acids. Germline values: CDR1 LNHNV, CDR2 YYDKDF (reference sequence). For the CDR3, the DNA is TGTGCCACCAGCAGAGAAGACAGGGCCCAAGAGACCCAGTACTTC. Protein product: CATSREDRAQETQYF. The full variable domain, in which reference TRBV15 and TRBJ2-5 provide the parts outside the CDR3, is DAMVIQNPRYQVTQFGKPVTLSCSQTLNHNVMYWYQQKSSQAPKLLFHYYDKDFNNEADTPDNFQSRRPNTSFCFLDIRSPGLGDTAMYLCATSREDRAQETQYFGPGTRLLVL.

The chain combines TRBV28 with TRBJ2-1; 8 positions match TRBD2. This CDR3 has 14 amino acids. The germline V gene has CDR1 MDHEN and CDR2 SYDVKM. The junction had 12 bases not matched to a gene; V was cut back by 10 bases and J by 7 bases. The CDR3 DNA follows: TGTGCCACCAAACAGCGGGAGATTTGGAATGAGCAGTTCTTC. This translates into CATKQREIWNEQFF.

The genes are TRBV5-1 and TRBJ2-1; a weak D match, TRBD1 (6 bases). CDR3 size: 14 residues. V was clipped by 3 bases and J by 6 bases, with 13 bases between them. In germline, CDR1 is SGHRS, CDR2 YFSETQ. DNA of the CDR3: TGCGCCAGCAGCTATACAGGGTCTTTCAATGAGCAGTTCTTC. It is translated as CASSYTGSFNEQFF.

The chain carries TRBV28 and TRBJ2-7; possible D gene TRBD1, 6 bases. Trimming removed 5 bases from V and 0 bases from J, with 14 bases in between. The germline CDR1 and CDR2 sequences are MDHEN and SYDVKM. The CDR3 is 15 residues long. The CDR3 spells CASSTPGALSYEQYF. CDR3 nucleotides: TGTGCCAGCAGTACTCCAGGGGCTCTCTCCTACGAGCAGTACTTC.